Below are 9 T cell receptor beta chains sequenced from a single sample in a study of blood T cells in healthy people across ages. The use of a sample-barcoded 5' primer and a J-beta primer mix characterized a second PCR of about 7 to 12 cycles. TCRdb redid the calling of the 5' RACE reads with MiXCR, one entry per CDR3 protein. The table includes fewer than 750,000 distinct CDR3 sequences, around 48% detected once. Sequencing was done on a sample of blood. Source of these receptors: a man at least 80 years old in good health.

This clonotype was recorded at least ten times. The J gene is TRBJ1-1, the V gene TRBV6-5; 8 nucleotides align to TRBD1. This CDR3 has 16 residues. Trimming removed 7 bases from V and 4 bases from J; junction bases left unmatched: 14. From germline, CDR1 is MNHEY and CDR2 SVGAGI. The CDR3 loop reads CASKTNRGTLGTEAFF. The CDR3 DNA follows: TGTGCCAGCAAAACCAACAGGGGGACTTTGGGCACTGAAGCTTTCTTT.

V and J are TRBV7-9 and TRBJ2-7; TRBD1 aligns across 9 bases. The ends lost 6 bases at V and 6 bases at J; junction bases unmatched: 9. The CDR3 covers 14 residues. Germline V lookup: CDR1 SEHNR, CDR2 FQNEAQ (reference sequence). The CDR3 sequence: CASRTTGGSAEQYF. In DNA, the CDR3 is TGTGCCAGCAGAACAACAGGGGGCTCGGCCGAGCAGTACTTC.

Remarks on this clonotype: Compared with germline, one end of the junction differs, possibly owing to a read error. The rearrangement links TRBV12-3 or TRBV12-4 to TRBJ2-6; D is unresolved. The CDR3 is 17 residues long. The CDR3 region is CASSFRRQNSGANVLTF. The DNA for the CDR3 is TGTGCCAGTAGTTTCAGACGGCAAAACTCTGGGGCCAACGTCCTGACTTTC.

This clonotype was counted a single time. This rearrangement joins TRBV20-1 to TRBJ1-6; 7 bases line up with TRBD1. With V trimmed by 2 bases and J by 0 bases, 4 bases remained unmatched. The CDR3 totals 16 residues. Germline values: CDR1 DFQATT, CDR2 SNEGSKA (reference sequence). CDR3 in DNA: TGCAGTGCTAGACGACAGGGAATCTCCTATAATTCACCCCTCCACTTT. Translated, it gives CSARRQGISYNSPLHF.

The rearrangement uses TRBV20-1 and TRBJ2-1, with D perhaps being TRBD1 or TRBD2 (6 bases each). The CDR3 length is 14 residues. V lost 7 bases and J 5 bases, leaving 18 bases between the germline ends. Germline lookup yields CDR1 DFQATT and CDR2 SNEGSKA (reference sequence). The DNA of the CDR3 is TGCAGTGTTAACTCGGGGGCCCCTCACAATGAGCAGTTCTTC. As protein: CSVNSGAPHNEQFF.

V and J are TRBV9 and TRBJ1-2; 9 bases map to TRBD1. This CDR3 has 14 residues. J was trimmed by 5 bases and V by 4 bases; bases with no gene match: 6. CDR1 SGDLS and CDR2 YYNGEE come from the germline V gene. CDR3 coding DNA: TGTGCCAGCAGCCGGACAGGGGCCAGGTATGGCTACACCTTC. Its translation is CASSRTGARYGYTF.

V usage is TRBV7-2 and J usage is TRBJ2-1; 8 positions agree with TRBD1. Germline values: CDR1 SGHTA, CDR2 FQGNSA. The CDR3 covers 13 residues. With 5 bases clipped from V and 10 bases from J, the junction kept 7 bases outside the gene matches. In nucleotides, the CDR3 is TGTGCCAGCAGCGCTAGACAGGGGTACGAGCAGTTCTTC. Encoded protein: CASSARQGYEQFF.

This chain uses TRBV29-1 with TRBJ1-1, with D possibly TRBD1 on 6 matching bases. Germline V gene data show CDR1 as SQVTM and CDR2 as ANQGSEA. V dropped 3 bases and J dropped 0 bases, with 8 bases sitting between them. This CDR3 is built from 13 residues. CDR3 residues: CSVDSGVNTEAFF. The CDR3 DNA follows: TGCAGCGTTGACTCAGGGGTGAACACTGAAGCTTTCTTT.

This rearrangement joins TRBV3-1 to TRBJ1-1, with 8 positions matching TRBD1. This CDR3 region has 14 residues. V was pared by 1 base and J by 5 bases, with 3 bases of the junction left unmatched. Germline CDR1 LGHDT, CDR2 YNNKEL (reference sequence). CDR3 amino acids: CASSQAGGETEAFF. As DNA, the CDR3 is TGTGCCAGCAGCCAAGCAGGGGGCGAAACTGAAGCTTTCTTT.